This TCR beta chain was recorded in a study of glioma-infiltrating T cells. This clonotype was observed a few times. Its cognate antigen is unknown. Study-wide points: Gliomas, especially low-grade, showed above-expected tissue-blood divergence; non-neoplastic patients showed below. Very few CDR3 sequences were shared between tissue and blood.

The ends were cut back, 3 bases at V and 0 bases at J, with 6 bases in the middle. CDR1 is LGHNA and CDR2 is YNFKEQ in the germline V gene. This CDR3 has 14 amino acids. Using RNA template, CDR3s of TCR alpha and beta were amplified with iRepertoire arm-PCR. Input was 100-400 ng of tissue mRNA or PBMC total RNA. MiXCR, run by TCRdb on the multiplex PCR reads, gives a single entry per CDR3 protein. The sample lists about 410,000 distinct CDR3 sequences; 35% to 45% were seen once. The sequence came from a human donor with low-grade glioma or glioblastoma, undergoing nonglioma brain surgery, or in good health (not recorded which). Sequenced material: glioma tissue, nonneoplastic brain tissue, or PBMCs (not recorded which). The chain couples TRBV4-2 to TRBJ1-5, with D uncertain. In DNA, the CDR3 is TGTGCCAGCAGCCAGGGCCATAGCAATCAGCCCCAGCATTTT. It codes for CASSQGHSNQPQHF.